The 16 T cell receptor beta chains below all came from one sample that was sequenced in a study of cytotoxic CD8 clonotypes in ibrutinib-treated CLL. Some clones are missing from TCRdb's copy, which holds only in-frame ones; the method was immunoSEQ multiplex PCR. The table records tens of thousands of clones, nearly 50% of them present only once. Sequencing was performed on PBMCs, taken before ibrutinib treatment. These receptors were collected from a human donor with chronic lymphocytic leukemia.

There are a few counts of this clone. The chain links TRBV19 to TRBJ2-2, with 7 bases lining up with TRBD2. In germline, CDR1 is LNHDA, CDR2 SQIVND (reference sequence). The CDR3 consists of 13 residues. The trim removed 10 bases at V and 3 bases at J, leaving 5 bases unmatched. CDR3: CATLGRDTGELFF. The CDR3 nucleotides are TGTGCCACCCTAGGGAGGGACACCGGGGAGCTGTTTTTT.

In its sample, this clone was seen a few times. V and J are TRBV28 and TRBJ2-1, with a tentative D call TRBD2 (5 bases). The CDR3 is made up of 13 amino acids. The V gene's germline CDR1 is MDHEN and CDR2 SYDVKM. V dropped 7 bases and J dropped 9 bases, with 16 bases sitting between them. For the CDR3, the DNA is TGTGCCAGCACCCAACCCGGAGGACTTGAGCAGTTCTTC. It codes for CASTQPGGLEQFF.

The CDR3 nucleotides are TGTGCCAGCAGTTCCACAGGGGGCGATGAGCAGTTCTTC. Its translation is CASSSTGGDEQFF. The chain joins TRBV6-5 to TRBJ2-1, with 9 bases matching TRBD1. This CDR3 has 13 amino acids. Trimming removed 4 bases from V and 8 bases from J; junction bases left unmatched: 3. Per germline, CDR1 MNHEY and CDR2 SVGAGI.

The chain joins TRBV27 to TRBJ1-5; no clear D gene. Germline V lookup: CDR1 MNHEY, CDR2 SMNVEV (reference sequence). Deletions cut 6 bases from V and 0 bases from J, with 12 bases between. The CDR3 is 15 amino acids. The CDR3 loop is CASRGSIYSNQPQHF. For the CDR3, the DNA is TGTGCCAGCAGGGGGTCTATCTATAGCAATCAGCCCCAGCATTTT.

There are a few counts of this clone. This rearrangement joins TRBV5-1 to TRBJ1-5; D gene uncertain. CDR1 is SGHRS, CDR2 YFSETQ, per germline. V was trimmed by 5 bases and J by 0 bases, leaving 12 bases between them. The CDR3 sequence is 15 residues long. CDR3 sequence (DNA): TGCGCCAGCAGTCCAGGCCCTTATAGCAATCAGCCCCAGCATTTT. Translating it yields CASSPGPYSNQPQHF.

The chain uses TRBV9 and TRBJ1-2, with TRBD1 matching 10 bases. Germline assignment: CDR1 SGDLS and CDR2 YYNGEE. The V gene end was trimmed by 4 bases and the J gene end by 2 bases; junction bases not matched to a gene: 8. The CDR3 contains 16 residues. The CDR3 nucleotides read TGTGCCAGCAGCACCAGGACAGGGGGATGGAACTATGGCTACACCTTC. Protein: CASSTRTGGWNYGYTF.

The V call is TRBV5-1, the J call TRBJ2-3; D may be TRBD2 (6 bases). V shed 0 bases and J shed 4 bases, with 12 bases lying between them. Germline V CDR1 and CDR2: SGHRS, YFSETQ. This CDR3 has 15 residues. CDR3 sequence: CASSLGVSGSDTQYF. The DNA for the CDR3 is TGCGCCAGCAGCTTGGGGGTTAGCGGATCAGATACGCAGTATTTT.

The sample holds a few counts of this clone. V and J are TRBV14 and TRBJ1-2, with TRBD1 matching over 7 bases. Germline V gene lookup returns CDR1 SGHDN and CDR2 FVKESK. Trimming removed 4 bases from V and 7 bases from J; junction bases left unmatched: 6. The length of the CDR3 is 13 residues. This CDR3 is CASSLAGGGGYTF. DNA of the CDR3: TGTGCCAGCAGCCTAGCAGGGGGTGGTGGCTACACCTTC.

This clone appeared a few times. CDR3 sequence (DNA): TGTGCCAGCAGCGTAGTGGGAGGTGGGGCCAACGTCCTGACTTTC. It translates to CASSVVGGGANVLTF. V is TRBV9 and J is TRBJ2-6, with D possibly matching TRBD2 (6 bases). CDR1 is SGDLS and CDR2 is YYNGEE in the germline V gene. V gave up 0 bases and J gave up 3 bases, with 7 bases separating them. The CDR3 has 15 amino acids.

The chain is built from TRBV2 and TRBJ1-4; the D is unclear. CDR1 is SNHLY and CDR2 is FYNNEI in the germline V gene. The CDR3 spans 14 residues. Deletions cut 1 base from V and 5 bases from J, with 8 bases between. CDR3: CASSEGQLNEKLFF. The CDR3 nucleotides are TGTGCCAGCAGTGAAGGGCAGCTCAATGAAAAACTGTTTTTT.

V and J are TRBV10-2 and TRBJ1-1, with D hard to call. CDR1 and CDR2 from the germline V gene are WSHSY and SAAADI. The CDR3 is 15 residues long. The V end lost 3 bases, the J end lost 1 base, and 12 bases lay between the germline ends. The CDR3 here is CASSEGRWENTEAFF. For the CDR3, the DNA is TGCGCCAGCAGTGAAGGGAGGTGGGAGAACACTGAAGCTTTCTTT.

At least ten counts were recorded for this clone. V and J are TRBV28 and TRBJ2-2; D remains unclear. The CDR3 runs 13 residues. The germline gives CDR1 MDHEN, CDR2 SYDVKM. Trimming pared 6 bases from V and 6 bases from J, leaving 11 bases between. CDR3 loop: CASSPMLAGELFF. DNA for the CDR3: TGTGCCAGCAGCCCAATGTTGGCCGGGGAGCTGTTTTTT.

This clone has just a few counts. The genes are TRBV2 and TRBJ2-3; D might be TRBD1 (5 bases). CDR3 length: 16 residues. Germline CDR1 is SNHLY and CDR2 is FYNNEI. Trimming stripped 6 bases from V and 4 bases from J, with 20 bases between. CDR3 loop: CASRYTEMVGADTQYF. DNA of the CDR3: TGTGCCAGCAGGTACACCGAGATGGTAGGGGCAGATACGCAGTATTTT. The full variable domain, rest sourced from reference TRBV2 and TRBJ2-3, is EPEVTQTPSHQVTQMGQEVILRCVPISNHLYFYWYRQILGQKVEFLVSFYNNEISEKSEIFDDQFSVERPDGSNFTLKIRSTKLEDSAMYFCASRYTEMVGADTQYFGPGTRLTVL.

The chain combines TRBV5-1 with TRBJ2-7; 7 nucleotides align to TRBD1. CDR3 size: 14 residues. V was pared by 4 bases and J by 3 bases, with 7 bases of the junction left unmatched. Germline loops: CDR1 SGHRS, CDR2 YFSETQ. CDR3 region: CASSPGTEHYEQYF. The CDR3 region has the DNA TGCGCCAGCAGCCCCGGGACAGAGCACTACGAGCAGTACTTC.

This chain connects TRBV7-2 to TRBJ2-7; D ambiguous. Between the trimmed V and J ends, which lost 4 bases and 3 bases, there was a span of 13 bases. Germline V gene lookup returns CDR1 SGHTA and CDR2 FQGNSA. CDR3 length: 14 amino acids. The CDR3 DNA follows: TGTGCCAGCAGCTCCCCAACGGTTGACTACGAGCAGTACTTC. Its protein product is CASSSPTVDYEQYF.

In this sample, this clone turned up once. The gene calls are TRBV30 and TRBJ2-2, with 9 positions matching TRBD2. The CDR3 is 16 residues long. V shed 4 bases and J 2 bases; nucleotides not matched to a gene: 8. Germline values: CDR1 GTSNPN, CDR2 SVGIG (reference sequence). This CDR3 reads CAWKIRAGGNTGELFF. As DNA, the CDR3 is TGTGCCTGGAAAATAAGAGCGGGGGGCAACACCGGGGAGCTGTTTTTT.